The 31 T cell receptor beta chains below all came from one sample that was sequenced in a study of T cell repertoires in cytomegalovirus infection. No cognate antigen is known for these TCRs. TCRdb called the reads again in MiXCR, with one record for every CDR3 protein. The data hold approximately 270,000 distinct CDR3 sequences, with approximately 22% observed a single time. Specimen: cultured PBMCs, collected from culture after CMV antigen stimulation. All receptors derive from a human donor in good health (CMV status not recorded). Some clones in this sample may be carry-over from other donors' samples.

The chain is built from TRBV10-3 and TRBJ1-1; possibly TRBD1 for D (6 bases). The V end was cut by 5 bases, the J end by 8 bases, with 9 bases between. The CDR3 has 11 amino acids. The germline CDR1 and CDR2 sequences are ENHRY and SYGVKD. Written as DNA, the CDR3 is TGTGCCATCAGTAGAGGGACAGAAGCTTTCTTT. Protein sequence: CAISRGTEAFF.

This clonotype has a count of ten or more. V gene TRBV7-2 combines with J gene TRBJ1-5; D unresolved. CDR3 length equals 15 residues. The germline V and J ends were trimmed by 2 bases and 1 base, with 9 bases remaining between them. Germline V CDR1 and CDR2: SGHTA, FQGNSA. In DNA form, the CDR3 reads TGTGCCAGCAGCTTACACCTAGGGAGCAATCAGCCCCAGCATTTT. Protein product: CASSLHLGSNQPQHF.

The CDR3 here is CATSRDLDSNYGYTF. The CDR3 DNA reads TGTGCCACCAGCAGAGATCTGGACAGTAACTATGGCTACACCTTC. This sequence joins TRBV15 and TRBJ1-2; TRBD1 is a possible D gene (6 bases). The CDR3 is 15 amino acids. Germline loops: CDR1 LNHNV, CDR2 YYDKDF (reference sequence). The V end was cut by 0 bases, the J end by 1 base, with 9 bases between.

This clonotype was counted many times. This chain links TRBV6-2 or TRBV6-3 with TRBJ2-7; the match to TRBD2 covers 8 bases. Per the germline V gene, CDR1 is MNHEY and CDR2 is SVGEGT. This CDR3 spans 15 amino acids. The V gene end was trimmed by 6 bases and the J gene end by 6 bases; junction bases not matched to a gene: 13. The CDR3 here is CASSPIAGKIGEQYF. The CDR3 bases are TGTGCCAGCAGCCCAATAGCGGGAAAAATCGGCGAGCAGTACTTC.

This clonotype was found many times. V is TRBV7-2 and J is TRBJ2-3, with 11 positions matching TRBD2. CDR1 and CDR2 from the germline V gene are SGHTA and FQGNSA. The ends lost 5 bases at V and 2 bases at J; junction bases unmatched: 9. The length of the CDR3 is 17 residues. CDR3 nucleotides: TGTGCCAGCAGCAAGGCTGGGACTAGCGGACCCACAGATACGCAGTATTTT. This sequence encodes CASSKAGTSGPTDTQYF.

The genes are TRBV28 and TRBJ2-6; D remains unclear. V gave up 0 bases and J gave up 1 base, with 7 bases separating them. Germline V CDR1 and CDR2: MDHEN, SYDVKM. The CDR3 extends over 16 amino acids. CDR3 nucleotides: TGTGCCAGCAGTTTATGGACCCAATCTGGGGCCAACGTCCTGACTTTC. Translating gives CASSLWTQSGANVLTF.

This clonotype came up a few times. The junction and the germline gene differ at one end; a read error may be behind it. V and J are TRBV6-1 and TRBJ1-5; the D is unclear. The length of the CDR3 is 9 residues. Germline V lookup: CDR1 MNHNS, CDR2 SASEGT. The CDR3 DNA follows: TGTGCCAGCAGTCAGCCCCAGCATTTT. Encoded protein: CASSQPQHF.

CDR3 nucleotide sequence: TGCAGTGCTAGAATAGCGGGAGGTTTGGGTGAGCAGTTCTTC. This translates into CSARIAGGLGEQFF. V usage is TRBV20-1 and J usage is TRBJ2-1; 10 bases agree with TRBD2. With V trimmed by 2 bases and J by 9 bases, 7 bases remained unmatched. The CDR3 runs 14 residues. Germline lookup yields CDR1 DFQATT and CDR2 SNEGSKA (reference sequence).

This clonotype was observed a handful of times. One end of the junction is discordant with germline, which a read error may explain. This sequence joins TRBV14 and TRBJ2-1; no definite D call. CDR3 length: 12 amino acids. Germline V gene sequence: CDR1 SGHDN, CDR2 FVKESK. The chain's CDR3 is CASSQDYSEQFF. The CDR3 bases are TGTGCCAGCAGCCAAGATTACAGTGAGCAGTTCTTC.

The gene calls are TRBV4-3 and TRBJ2-7, with TRBD2 identical over 8 bases. The CDR3 consists of 17 residues. V dropped 1 base and J dropped 0; count of bases not matched to a gene: 8. Per germline, CDR1 LGHNA and CDR2 YSLEER. CDR3 bases: TGCGCCAGCAGCCAAGGTCCCCAGCGGGGGACCTCCTACGAGCAGTACTTC. Its protein is CASSQGPQRGTSYEQYF.

The rearrangement links TRBV20-1 to TRBJ1-3, with D uncertain. The CDR3 loop spans 12 amino acids. From germline, CDR1 is DFQATT and CDR2 SNEGSKA (reference sequence). V lost 1 base and J lost 4, with 5 bases in between. CDR3 sequence reads: CSARGGGNTIYF. The CDR3, as DNA: TGCAGTGCTAGAGGAGGAGGAAACACCATATATTTT.

The chain couples TRBV10-3 to TRBJ2-3, with TRBD2 identical over 7 bases. The CDR3 totals 15 residues. Germline V gives CDR1 ENHRY, CDR2 SYGVKD. V gave up 6 bases and J gave up 0 bases; unmatched junction bases: 6. The DNA for the CDR3 is TGTGCCATCAGGAGAGCGGGAACTAGCACAGATACGCAGTATTTT. Its translation is CAIRRAGTSTDTQYF.

The CDR3 region has the DNA TGTGCCAGCAGCCCGAGGCTAGCGGACGAGCAGTACTTC. Amino acids: CASSPRLADEQYF. The chain joins TRBV7-2 to TRBJ2-7; 7 nucleotides line up with TRBD2. Trimming took 5 bases from V and 5 from J; bases not matched to a gene: 6. Germline V gene data show CDR1 as SGHTA and CDR2 as FQGNSA. The CDR3 sequence is 13 residues long.

The genes are TRBV12-3 or TRBV12-4 and TRBJ2-3; no clear D gene. V was pared by 6 bases and J by 0 bases, with 10 bases between. The CDR3 runs to 14 residues. For the CDR3, the DNA is TGTGCCAGCAGACCCGGAACCAGCACAGATACGCAGTATTTT. Protein sequence: CASRPGTSTDTQYF.

The V call is TRBV7-8, the J call TRBJ2-7; D is possibly TRBD1 (6 bases). V lost 3 bases and J 6 bases, leaving 12 bases between the germline ends. CDR3 length: 13 amino acids. CDR1 is SGHVS and CDR2 is FQNEAQ in the germline V gene. CDR3 region: CASSFTGSSEQYV. The DNA for the CDR3 is TGTGCCAGCAGCTTCACAGGGAGTAGCGAGCAGTACGTC.

V and J are TRBV5-1 and TRBJ2-1; 9 bases match TRBD2. The CDR3 extends over 16 amino acids. Trimming at V came to 4 bases and at J to 0 bases, leaving 5 bases not matched to a gene. CDR1 and CDR2 (germline): SGHRS, YFSETQ. The CDR3: CASSPGLASSYNEQFF. DNA for the CDR3: TGCGCCAGCAGCCCCGGACTAGCGAGCTCCTACAATGAGCAGTTCTTC.

This clonotype was picked up many times. V usage is TRBV7-8 and J usage is TRBJ2-7; D perhaps matches TRBD2 (6 bases). Trimming cost V 5 bases and J 0 bases, with 14 bases left between them. There are 15 residues in the CDR3. CDR1 is SGHVS and CDR2 is FQNEAQ in the germline V gene. The CDR3 DNA sequence: TGTGCCAGCAGCAGGCGGGACGCCAGCTCCTACGAGCAGTACGTC. This sequence encodes CASSRRDASSYEQYV.

This clonotype was counted ten times or more. The V and J genes are TRBV4-3 and TRBJ2-1, with 7 bases fitting TRBD1. This CDR3 comprises 16 residues. CDR1 is LGHNA and CDR2 is YSLEER in the germline V gene. V shed 2 bases and J 1 base; nucleotides not matched to a gene: 5. CDR3 coding DNA: TGCGCCAGCAGCCAATTCACAGGGGTTTCCTACAATGAGCAGTTCTTC. Translating gives CASSQFTGVSYNEQFF.

In regard to this clonotype: The junction shows a germline mismatch at one end, possibly a read error. The V call is TRBV28, the J call TRBJ1-1; 7 bases line up with TRBD1. The CDR3 spans 14 residues. Per the germline V gene, CDR1 is MDHEN and CDR2 is SYDVKM. The CDR3 region is CAGSVRGLDTEAFF. The CDR3, as DNA: TGTGCCGGCAGTGTAAGGGGGCTTGACACTGAAGCTTTCTTT.

CDR3 DNA: TGTGCCAGTAGTATTGCCGGGGTTTACAATGAGCAGTTCTTC. Its translation: CASSIAGVYNEQFF. This rearrangement joins TRBV19 to TRBJ2-1, with a possible D match to TRBD2 (5 bases). V shed 3 bases and J shed 4 bases, with 10 bases lying between them. In germline, CDR1 is LNHDA, CDR2 SQIVND (reference sequence). CDR3 size: 14 residues.

The sample holds a few counts of this clonotype. The chain recombines TRBV7-9 with TRBJ1-1; D call uncertain. This CDR3 is built from 12 residues. Germline CDR1 SEHNR, CDR2 FQNEAQ (reference sequence). Trimming took 5 bases from V and 8 from J, leaving 12 bases between them. CDR3 nucleotide sequence: TGTGCCAGCAGCCCCAACGTGCCAGAAGCTTTCTTT. This encodes CASSPNVPEAFF.

The sample holds many counts of this clonotype. The chain joins TRBV28 to TRBJ1-5, with D possibly TRBD1 on 6 matching bases. The germline V and J ends were trimmed by 5 bases and 7 bases, with 24 bases remaining between them. The CDR3 covers 17 residues. Looked up from germline, CDR1 is MDHEN and CDR2 is SYDVKM. The CDR3 nucleotides are TGTGCCAGCAGTCCGTACAGGGAGGTGTTTTTGGGCCAGCCCCAGCATTTT. Amino acid sequence: CASSPYREVFLGQPQHF. Full variable domain (outside the CDR3, taken from reference TRBV28 and TRBJ1-5): DVKVTQSSRYLVKRTGEKVFLECVQDMDHENMFWYRQDPGLGLRLIYFSYDVKMKEKGDIPEGYSVSREKKERFSLILESASTNQTSMYLCASSPYREVFLGQPQHFGDGTRLSIL.

In this sample, this clonotype turned up many times. A read error may account for a junction end that differs from germline. This chain uses TRBV7-2 with TRBJ1-2; D is possibly TRBD1 (5 bases). CDR3 length: 15 residues. The germline V gene has CDR1 SGHTA and CDR2 FQGNSA. The CDR3 DNA follows: TGTGCCAGCAGCCTAGCGGGGGAGCCATACTATGGCTACACCTTC. Its protein product is CASSLAGEPYYGYTF.

This chain uses TRBV20-1 with TRBJ2-5; the match to TRBD1 covers 12 bases. This CDR3 region has 15 residues. V lost 3 bases to trimming and J lost 9 bases; unmatched junction nucleotides: 11. Germline lookup yields CDR1 DFQATT and CDR2 SNEGSKA (reference sequence). CDR3 sequence: CSARDYVGTGGSQYF. The CDR3 coding sequence is TGCAGTGCTAGGGACTATGTGGGGACAGGGGGCTCCCAGTACTTC.

This clonotype showed up just a few times. The CDR3 DNA is TGCGCCAGCAGTCAATCGAAGGGAGGGAAGGAGAGCTCCTACGAGCAGTACGTC. Protein product: CASSQSKGGKESSYEQYV. J is TRBJ2-7 and V is TRBV23-1, with 7 nucleotides matching TRBD2. TRBV23-1 is designated an ORF whose function remains uncertain. With V trimmed by 0 bases and J by 0 bases, 11 bases remained unmatched. The CDR3 contains 18 residues.

A note on this clonotype: A much more abundant neighbour one base away suggests this may be a read error. The chain has TRBV7-2 and TRBJ2-3, with 7 bases identical to TRBD2. The junction had 11 bases not matched to a gene; V was cut back by 4 bases and J by 4 bases. Germline V lookup: CDR1 SGHTA, CDR2 FQGNSA. CDR3 length equals 16 residues. CDR3 loop: CASSSAEGRGADTQYF. The CDR3 DNA is TGTGCCAGCAGCTCCGCGGAGGGGAGGGGTGCAGATACGCAGTATTTT.

The V gene is TRBV10-3, the J gene TRBJ2-5; D is unclear. This CDR3 contains 12 residues. Germline values: CDR1 ENHRY, CDR2 SYGVKD. Trimming shortened V by 8 bases and J by 2 bases, and 9 bases separated the two germline ends. The DNA of the CDR3 is TGTGCCATCGGGCAGGAACAAGAGACCCAGTACTTC. It translates to CAIGQEQETQYF.

The CDR3 sequence: CASSSTGPLANYGYTF. CDR3 bases: TGTGCCAGCAGTTCGACGGGACCGCTAGCTAACTATGGCTACACCTTC. The rearrangement joins TRBV6-5 to TRBJ1-2, with a possible D match to TRBD1 (5 bases). Between the trimmed V and J ends, which lost 4 bases and 0 bases, there was a span of 15 bases. This CDR3 has 16 residues. The germline V gene has CDR1 MNHEY and CDR2 SVGAGI.

This clonotype came up many times. The chain recombines TRBV7-2 with TRBJ2-3; 9 bases are a match to TRBD2. The CDR3 sequence is 15 residues long. Germline CDR1 is SGHTA and CDR2 is FQGNSA. V trimming: 5 bases; J trimming: 0 bases; junction bases outside the gene matches: 3. CDR3 sequence: CASSPTSGSTDTQYF. The CDR3 region has the DNA TGTGCCAGCAGCCCTACTAGCGGGAGCACAGATACGCAGTATTTT.

This chain links TRBV7-9 with TRBJ2-5; D call uncertain. This CDR3 has 16 residues. V was clipped by 0 bases and J by 2 bases, with 13 bases between them. The germline V gene encodes CDR1 SEHNR and CDR2 FQNEAQ (reference sequence). As DNA, the CDR3 is TGTGCCAGCAGCTTAGCCTTCCATGGTGGTCAAGAGACCCAGTACTTC. This sequence encodes CASSLAFHGGQETQYF.

The rearrangement uses TRBV7-2 and TRBJ1-5, with 7 bases identical to TRBD1. The germline gives CDR1 SGHTA, CDR2 FQGNSA. V was clipped by 2 bases and J by 3 bases; unmatched bases: 4. The length of the CDR3 is 15 residues. CDR3 sequence reads: CASSLRQGINQPQHF. CDR3 in DNA: TGTGCCAGCAGCTTAAGACAGGGAATCAATCAGCCCCAGCATTTT.